The 11 T cell receptor beta chains presented below share a single source sample, sequenced in a study of T cell responses to AZD1222 COVID-19 vaccine. Profiling relied on immunoSEQ multiplex PCR, and the TCRdb table lists in-frame clones only, not all of them. The data contain some 72,000 clones, about 90% of them seen just once; the ten biggest clones take up 5.5% to 9%. The sequenced sample was peripheral blood, obtained on day 0 of MenACWY control vaccination. The receptors were sampled from an adult in good health.

The rearrangement links TRBV13 to TRBJ1-1; D is ambiguous. V was clipped by 1 base and J by 4 bases, with 22 bases between them. CDR3 size: 18 residues. The germline V gene has CDR1 PRHDT and CDR2 FYEKMQ (reference sequence). The CDR3 sequence is CASSLVPGVFGWSTEAFF. CDR3 bases: TGTGCCAGCAGCTTAGTGCCCGGGGTCTTTGGGTGGAGCACTGAAGCTTTCTTT.

This chain uses TRBV10-3 with TRBJ1-3; TRBD1 is a possible D gene (5 bases). CDR1 and CDR2 (germline): ENHRY, SYGVKD. The ends were cut back, 4 bases at V and 0 bases at J, with 13 bases in the middle. The CDR3 has 16 residues. The CDR3 here is CAISGEGASSGNTIYF. The CDR3 DNA is TGTGCCATCAGTGGAGAAGGGGCGAGCTCTGGAAACACCATATATTTT.

CDR3 sequence (DNA): TGTGCCAGCAGCTTTAGACTGAGCACAGATACGCAGTATTTT. Translating gives CASSFRLSTDTQYF. This chain uses TRBV7-9 with TRBJ2-3, with D unclear. V lost 3 bases and J lost 0, with 7 bases in between. The CDR3 is 14 residues long. Looked up from germline, CDR1 is SEHNR and CDR2 is FQNEAQ (reference sequence).

The CDR3 loop is CASSPWTGLKAEPNYGYTF. CDR3 nucleotide sequence: TGTGCCAGCTCACCCTGGACAGGGTTAAAAGCAGAACCTAACTATGGCTACACCTTC. The J gene is TRBJ1-2, the V gene TRBV18, with 8 bases lining up with TRBD1. CDR3 length: 19 residues. Germline CDR1 reads KGHSH; CDR2 reads LQKENI. J was trimmed by 0 bases and V by 3 bases; bases with no gene match: 15. Together with reference TRBV18 and TRBJ1-2, the CDR3 gives the full variable domain: NAGVMQNPRHLVRRRGQEARLRCSPMKGHSHVYWYRQLPEEGLKFMVYLQKENIIDESGMPKERFSAEFPKEGPSILRIQQVVRGDSAAYFCASSPWTGLKAEPNYGYTFGSGTRLTVV.

The genes are TRBV28 and TRBJ2-3; TRBD1 aligns across 7 bases. This CDR3 has 14 residues. The germline gives CDR1 MDHEN, CDR2 SYDVKM. Trimming removed 7 bases from V and 2 bases from J; junction bases left unmatched: 6. The CDR3 loop reads CASIQGTVTDTQYF. The CDR3 nucleotides are TGTGCCAGCATTCAGGGGACAGTCACAGATACGCAGTATTTT.

V gene TRBV14 combines with J gene TRBJ1-3; TRBD1 might be the D (5 bases). Germline V gives CDR1 SGHDN, CDR2 FVKESK. Trimming pared 1 base from V and 0 bases from J, leaving 19 bases between. The CDR3 has 19 amino acids. The CDR3 sequence is CASSQAAAPGLFSGNTIYF. CDR3 bases: TGTGCCAGCAGCCAAGCCGCGGCCCCGGGACTGTTCTCTGGAAACACCATATATTTT. The full variable domain, rest sourced from reference TRBV14 and TRBJ1-3, is EAGVTQFPSHSVIEKGQTVTLRCDPISGHDNLYWYRRVMGKEIKFLLHFVKESKQDESGMPNNRFLAERTGGTYSTLKVQPAELEDSGVYFCASSQAAAPGLFSGNTIYFGEGSWLTVV.

The CDR3 spells CGGQGTPFTVSTDTQYF. CDR3 nucleotide sequence: TGTGGGGGACAAGGGACCCCCTTTACGGTTAGCACAGATACGCAGTATTTT. The chain is built from TRBV12-2 and TRBJ2-3; the table's TRBD1 call for D was not verified on the DNA. TRBV12-2 is a known pseudogene. This CDR3 has 17 amino acids.

The chain combines TRBV10-2 with TRBJ2-2, with D unclear. The germline gives CDR1 WSHSY, CDR2 SAAADI. V was cut by 2 bases and J by 9 bases, with 7 bases left in between. The CDR3 length is 12 residues. CDR3 amino acids: CASSERLRELFF. CDR3 in DNA: TGCGCCAGCAGTGAGAGACTTCGGGAGCTGTTTTTT.

The chain employs TRBV19 and TRBJ2-2; D is possibly TRBD2 (6 bases). CDR3 length: 15 residues. Per germline, CDR1 LNHDA and CDR2 SQIVND (reference sequence). V lost 9 bases and J lost 0, with 14 bases in between. CDR3 in amino acids: CASTTGTANTGELFF. CDR3 in DNA: TGTGCCAGCACTACGGGGACTGCGAACACCGGGGAGCTGTTTTTT.

The chain uses TRBV11-1 and TRBJ1-2; maybe TRBD1 (5 bases). V was clipped by 1 base and J by 7 bases, with 13 bases between them. Germline V lookup: CDR1 SGHAT, CDR2 FQDESV (reference sequence). This CDR3 is built from 14 residues. The CDR3 coding sequence is TGTGCCAGCAGCTTAGAGGCTCGGGGCTCTGGCTACACCTTC. Translation gives CASSLEARGSGYTF.

The rearrangement links TRBV6-4 to TRBJ2-3, with 16 bases lining up with TRBD2. The CDR3 spans 19 residues. V lost 3 bases, J lost 5 bases, and 11 bases stayed unmatched. Germline CDR1 reads MRHNA; CDR2 reads SNTAGT. CDR3 sequence reads: CASSDPAGTSGRAVDTQYF. CDR3 bases: TGTGCCAGCAGTGATCCGGCCGGGACTAGCGGGAGGGCCGTAGATACGCAGTATTTT.